The 32 T cell receptor beta chains below were found in one sample sequenced in a study of early T cells in non-severe SARS-CoV-2 infection. MiXCR was run by TCRdb on the 5' RACE reads, yielding one entry per CDR3 protein. The table lists approximately 71,000 distinct CDR3 sequences, about an eighth of them singletons, with about 14% in the top ten. The sequenced sample consisted of whole blood. Receptor source: an adult who was a healthcare worker with PCR-confirmed SARS-CoV-2 infection or an uninfected control (not recorded which).

The J gene is TRBJ1-2, the V gene TRBV4-3, with 7 bases fitting TRBD1. There are 14 residues in the CDR3. Germline values: CDR1 LGHNA, CDR2 YSLEER. V shed 1 base, J shed 11 bases, and the junction held 10 bases outside the gene matches. This CDR3 is CASSQARQGLGYTF. For the CDR3, the DNA is TGCGCCAGCAGCCAAGCTCGACAGGGATTGGGTTACACCTTC.

V usage is TRBV18 and J usage is TRBJ1-1; D is perhaps TRBD1 (5 bases). Germline V gene lookup returns CDR1 KGHSH and CDR2 LQKENI. The CDR3 is made up of 12 amino acids. V gave up 4 bases and J gave up 8 bases, with 11 bases separating them. The CDR3 loop reads CASSRDFSEAFF. In DNA form, the CDR3 reads TGTGCCAGCTCACGGGACTTTTCCGAAGCTTTCTTT.

In this sample, this clonotype turned up many times. The chain is built from TRBV18 and TRBJ1-2; no clear D gene. Germline CDR1 and CDR2: KGHSH and LQKENI. V gave up 5 bases and J gave up 4 bases, with 2 bases separating them. This CDR3 has 10 amino acids. Written as DNA, the CDR3 is TGTGCCAGCTCAGGCTATGGCTACACCTTC. Translating it yields CASSGYGYTF.

This rearrangement joins TRBV12-3 or TRBV12-4 to TRBJ1-3; D unresolved. CDR3 length equals 13 residues. Between the trimmed V and J ends, which lost 0 bases and 6 bases, there was a span of 6 bases. For the CDR3, the DNA is TGTGCCAGCAGTTTAGCTTCGGTAAACACCATATATTTT. Translation: CASSLASVNTIYF.

The chain recombines TRBV7-9 with TRBJ2-7; D is undetermined. CDR1 SEHNR and CDR2 FQNEAQ come from the germline V gene (reference sequence). The CDR3 sequence is 11 residues long. The V gene lost 3 bases and the J gene lost 5 bases, with 5 bases spanning the gap. The CDR3 protein is CASSFQNEQYF. The DNA of the CDR3 is TGTGCCAGCAGCTTCCAGAACGAGCAGTACTTC.

This clonotype was seen at least ten times. The chain uses TRBV11-2 and TRBJ2-1; a possible D gene is TRBD1 (5 bases). CDR1 and CDR2 from the germline V gene are SGHAT and FQNNGV. V was shortened by 2 bases and J by 0 bases, with 11 bases between the two germline ends. The CDR3 covers 16 residues. CDR3 in amino acids: CASSLKIDSSYNEQFF. The CDR3 DNA follows: TGTGCCAGCAGCTTAAAGATCGACAGCTCCTACAATGAGCAGTTCTTC.

The chain couples TRBV29-1 to TRBJ2-3; 7 bases are shared with TRBD1. Germline-derived CDR1 and CDR2 are SQVTM and ANQGSEA. V gave up 6 bases and J gave up 2 bases; unmatched junction bases: 5. The CDR3 contains 13 residues. CDR3 protein: CSVRDSLTDTQYF. The CDR3 region has the DNA TGCAGCGTCCGGGACAGCCTCACAGATACGCAGTATTTT.

Only a few counts were recorded for this clonotype. The rearrangement joins TRBV25-1 to TRBJ2-5, with D tentatively TRBD2 (6 bases). The V end lost 6 bases, the J end lost 3 bases, and 8 bases lay between the germline ends. The germline V gene has CDR1 MGHDK and CDR2 SYGVNS. The CDR3 is 12 residues long. CDR3: CASRSGEETQYF. The CDR3 DNA reads as TGTGCCAGCAGATCGGGGGAAGAGACCCAGTACTTC.

In its sample, this clonotype was seen many times. The V call is TRBV28, the J call TRBJ1-5, with D tentatively TRBD1 (6 bases). V was pared by 7 bases and J by 6 bases, with 19 bases between. The CDR3 sequence is 15 residues long. Germline assignment: CDR1 MDHEN and CDR2 SYDVKM. This chain's CDR3 is CASIPPRDKAQPQHF. As DNA, the CDR3 is TGTGCCAGCATCCCCCCAAGGGACAAGGCTCAGCCCCAGCATTTT.

This clonotype was detected ten times or more. The chain employs TRBV4-1 and TRBJ1-5; D perhaps matches TRBD1 (6 bases). This CDR3 is 15 amino acids long. Trimming left V 3 bases short and J 4 bases short, with 13 bases between. Germline V lookup: CDR1 MGHRA, CDR2 YSYEKL. The CDR3 sequence is CASSQGQGGNQPQHF. CDR3 nucleotide sequence: TGCGCCAGCAGCCAGGGACAAGGGGGAAATCAGCCCCAGCATTTT.

This clonotype was recorded many times. The genes are TRBV6-6 and TRBJ2-1; D call uncertain. This CDR3 contains 11 residues. V was pared by 2 bases and J by 6 bases, with 2 bases between. Germline V gene data show CDR1 as MNHNY and CDR2 as SVGAGI (reference sequence). Here the CDR3 DNA reads TGTGCCAGCAGTTACGGCAATGAGCAGTTCTTC. This sequence encodes CASSYGNEQFF.

This clonotype counts as medium-sized. This chain links TRBV4-3 with TRBJ1-1; tentative D call: TRBD1 (5 bases). V was trimmed by 3 bases and J by 4 bases, leaving 21 bases between them. This CDR3 region has 17 residues. CDR1 LGHNA and CDR2 YSLEER come from the germline V gene. This CDR3 reads CASSQRAITRVPTEAFF. The DNA of the CDR3 is TGCGCCAGCAGCCAGAGAGCTATCACCAGGGTCCCCACTGAAGCTTTCTTT.

This chain uses TRBV20-1 with TRBJ2-3; TRBD2 matches 9 bases. Germline V gene sequence: CDR1 DFQATT, CDR2 SNEGSKA (reference sequence). The CDR3 spans 17 residues. J was trimmed by 0 bases and V by 4 bases; bases with no gene match: 11. As DNA, the CDR3 is TGCAGTGCTACCTTTGCGGGGGGGAGCGGTAGCACAGATACGCAGTATTTT. As protein: CSATFAGGSGSTDTQYF.

The gene calls are TRBV5-1 and TRBJ2-3; 7 bases are a match to TRBD1. V shed 0 bases, J shed 4 bases, and the junction held 5 bases outside the gene matches. Germline-derived CDR1 and CDR2 are SGHRS and YFSETQ. CDR3 length: 15 residues. This CDR3 is CASSLVQGVADTQYF. The DNA of the CDR3 is TGCGCCAGCAGCTTGGTGCAGGGGGTGGCAGATACGCAGTATTTT.

The chain joins TRBV6-1 to TRBJ2-5; D ambiguous. Trimming pared 6 bases from V and 5 bases from J, leaving 10 bases between. This CDR3 has 12 amino acids. CDR1 is MNHNS, CDR2 SASEGT, per germline. For the CDR3, the DNA is TGTGCCAGCAGCTGGGCTAGGGAGACCCAGTACTTC. Its translation is CASSWARETQYF.

Many counts were recorded for this clonotype. The V gene is TRBV7-8, the J gene TRBJ2-2; 9 nucleotides align to TRBD1. Per the germline V gene, CDR1 is SGHVS and CDR2 is FQNEAQ. The CDR3 loop spans 16 amino acids. V gave up 3 bases and J gave up 5 bases; unmatched junction bases: 7. CDR3 in DNA: TGTGCCAGCAGCTTTAATACAGGGGGCCGAACCGGGGAGCTGTTTTTT. Its translation: CASSFNTGGRTGELFF.

The genes are TRBV6-2 or TRBV6-3 and TRBJ1-1, with 7 bases fitting TRBD1. Trimming removed 7 bases from V and 1 base from J; junction bases left unmatched: 15. The CDR3 has 17 amino acids. The germline CDR1 and CDR2 sequences are MNHEY and SVGEGT. CDR3 nucleotide sequence: TGTGCCAGCAATCAGCCTTTAAACGCAGGGGGGAACACTGAAGCTTTCTTT. This translates into CASNQPLNAGGNTEAFF.

The chain links TRBV7-8 to TRBJ2-7; 7 nucleotides line up with TRBD2. The germline V gene encodes CDR1 SGHVS and CDR2 FQNEAQ. The CDR3 is made up of 16 amino acids. The V segment lost 0 bases and the J segment 5 bases; nucleotides outside the gene matches: 10. The DNA for the CDR3 is TGTGCCAGCAGCTTAGCCGTGGCCCTAGCGGATAACGAGCAGTACTTC. Residues: CASSLAVALADNEQYF.

This clonotype showed up many times. The CDR3 nucleotides are TGCGCCAGCAGCCACAACAGGGGGAACACTGAAGCTTTCTTT. Its protein product is CASSHNRGNTEAFF. The genes are TRBV4-1 and TRBJ1-1; 7 nucleotides match TRBD1. This CDR3 is built from 14 residues. The germline CDR1 and CDR2 sequences are MGHRA and YSYEKL. Unmatched junction bases numbered 2, after V lost 3 bases and J lost 1 base.

This clonotype was observed many times. The V call is TRBV20-1, the J call TRBJ2-3, with D possibly matching TRBD2 (7 bases). Germline assignment: CDR1 DFQATT and CDR2 SNEGSKA (reference sequence). V was pared by 6 bases and J by 4 bases, with 23 bases between. This CDR3 has 16 residues. Here the CDR3 DNA reads TGCAGTGCCACCCGAGACGGGGGGCCTGAAGCAGATACGCAGTATTTT. Its protein is CSATRDGGPEADTQYF.

The V call is TRBV7-9, the J call TRBJ2-6, with no clear D. The CDR3 runs 14 residues. Trimming left V 10 bases short and J 0 bases short, with 10 bases between. Germline lookup yields CDR1 SEHNR and CDR2 FQNEAQ (reference sequence). CDR3 region: CATIKPSGANVLTF. The CDR3 DNA sequence: TGTGCCACCATAAAGCCCTCTGGGGCCAACGTCCTGACTTTC.

This clonotype has a handful of counts. The chain joins TRBV7-2 to TRBJ2-5, with no clear D. The CDR3 has 14 amino acids. Germline V gene sequence: CDR1 SGHTA, CDR2 FQGNSA. Trimming stripped 2 bases from V and 5 bases from J, with 12 bases between. CDR3 sequence: CASSLSADRETQYF. The CDR3 nucleotides are TGTGCCAGCAGCTTAAGCGCTGATAGGGAGACCCAGTACTTC. Combining the CDR3 with reference TRBV7-2 and TRBJ2-5 gives the whole variable domain GAGVSQSPSNKVTEKGKDVELRCDPISGHTALYWYRQSLGQGLEFLIYFQGNSAPDKSGLPSDRFSAERTGGSVSTLTIQRTQQEDSAVYLCASSLSADRETQYFGPGTRLLVL.

This clonotype was counted many times. The V gene is TRBV7-6, the J gene TRBJ2-5, with a possible D match to TRBD1 (6 bases). Trimming left V 5 bases short and J 1 base short, with 17 bases between. This CDR3 has 16 residues. From germline, CDR1 is SGHVS and CDR2 FNYEAQ. The CDR3, as DNA: TGTGCCAGCAGCGAAGGATTCGGACAGTCCCAAGAGACCCAGTACTTC. Residues: CASSEGFGQSQETQYF.

For this clonotype: The junction shows a germline mismatch at one end, possibly a read error. J is TRBJ2-7 and V is TRBV6-2 or TRBV6-3, with a possible D match to TRBD2 (5 bases). Per the germline V gene, CDR1 is MNHEY and CDR2 is SVGEGT. CDR3 length: 14 residues. CDR3 sequence (DNA): TGTGCCAGCGGTTACTCGGCGGGCTCCTACGAGCAGTACTTC. It yields the protein CASGYSAGSYEQYF.

This clonotype has a count of ten or more. In DNA form, the CDR3 reads TGTGCCAGCAGTTTAATTACCGGGGAGCTGTTTTTT. Protein: CASSLITGELFF. The chain combines TRBV28 with TRBJ2-2; the D is unclear. The V and J ends lost 2 bases and 5 bases respectively, with 3 bases between them. Germline CDR1 reads MDHEN; CDR2 reads SYDVKM. The CDR3 extends over 12 amino acids.

This clonotype was seen many times. The chain employs TRBV11-2 and TRBJ1-6, with D possibly being TRBD1 (5 bases). The CDR3 length is 14 residues. The V and J ends lost 5 bases and 4 bases respectively, with 9 bases between them. Germline CDR1 SGHAT, CDR2 FQNNGV. CDR3 nucleotides: TGTGCCAGCAGCCTCCAGGGATATAATTCACCCCTCCACTTT. Its translation is CASSLQGYNSPLHF.

This clonotype was seen a handful of times. The chain links TRBV11-2 to TRBJ2-5; 13 nucleotides agree with TRBD2. Germline V gives CDR1 SGHAT, CDR2 FQNNGV. The V and J ends lost 5 bases and 3 bases, in that order; junction bases with no gene match: 6. The CDR3 is made up of 16 amino acids. The CDR3, as DNA: TGTGCCAGCAGCCCGAGGACTAGCGGGGGAGAAGAGACCCAGTACTTC. This translates into CASSPRTSGGEETQYF. Filled out from reference TRBV11-2 and TRBJ2-5, the complete variable domain reads EAGVAQSPRYKIIEKRQSVAFWCNPISGHATLYWYQQILGQGPKLLIQFQNNGVVDDSQLPKDRFSAERLKGVDSTLKIQPAKLEDSAVYLCASSPRTSGGEETQYFGPGTRLLVL.

This clonotype occurred a few times. The chain recombines TRBV29-1 with TRBJ1-4, with D tentatively TRBD1 (5 bases). Trimming removed 3 bases from V and 4 bases from J, with 9 bases in between. Germline loops: CDR1 SQVTM, CDR2 ANQGSEA. The length of the CDR3 is 13 residues. CDR3 DNA sequence: TGCAGCGTTGACGGGACGGGTAATGAAAAACTGTTTTTT. Translated: CSVDGTGNEKLFF.

This clonotype came up many times. The chain carries TRBV27 and TRBJ2-7; 9 bases map to TRBD1. This CDR3 is built from 14 residues. Germline assignment: CDR1 MNHEY and CDR2 SMNVEV (reference sequence). The ends lost 8 bases at V and 7 bases at J; junction bases unmatched: 12. The CDR3 here is CASGQNRGLGEQYF. CDR3 DNA sequence: TGTGCCAGCGGTCAGAACAGGGGGCTCGGGGAGCAGTACTTC.

The chain employs TRBV5-1 and TRBJ1-1; D might be TRBD1 (6 bases). CDR3 length: 13 amino acids. V lost 3 bases and J lost 4, with 10 bases in between. Germline-derived CDR1 and CDR2 are SGHRS and YFSETQ. CDR3 protein: CASSYGGPTEAFF. In DNA, the CDR3 is TGCGCCAGCAGCTATGGGGGGCCCACTGAAGCTTTCTTT.

This chain joins TRBV28 and TRBJ2-7, with 8 bases matching TRBD1. Per germline, CDR1 MDHEN and CDR2 SYDVKM. J lost 6 bases, V lost 6 bases, and 10 bases had no gene match. The CDR3 has 14 residues. The CDR3 region has the DNA TGTGCCAGCAGATACGGACAGGGTTGGAGCGAGCAGTACTTC. Translating gives CASRYGQGWSEQYF.

This clonotype occurred a few times. V is TRBV7-9 and J is TRBJ1-3, with a tentative D call TRBD1 (6 bases). CDR1 SEHNR and CDR2 FQNEAQ come from the germline V gene (reference sequence). The CDR3 is 14 residues long. Trimming took off 4 bases at V and 0 bases at J, with 7 bases between the two ends. In nucleotides, the CDR3 is TGTGCCAGCAGCTGGACAGTCTCTGGAAACACCATATATTTT. Encoded protein: CASSWTVSGNTIYF.